This T cell receptor beta chain stems from a study of shared clonotypes between healthy human individuals. On the study more broadly: Every donor yielded three CD4 naive, three CD4 memory, two CD8 naive and one CD8 memory plate.

With respect to this clone: Antigen specificity is unknown.

Naivety among CD8 cells was defined by CD45RO negativity and positive CCR7 selection, thereby excluding terminally differentiated effector memory CD45RA+ cells. Deep level was the assay's run setting. Sequenced by immunoSEQ multiplex PCR; TCRdb stores in-frame clones only, minus some. The sample comprises approximately 600,000 clones, approximately 95% of which are singletons, and about 0.11% rests with the top ten. Study-wide findings and caveats: Blood was the sole source, and tissue repertoires probably differ.

Per germline, CDR1 SGHNT and CDR2 YYREEE (reference sequence). Germline trimming cut 4 bases from V and 3 bases from J; bases unmatched to any gene: 10. This CDR3 contains 15 residues. The receptor was isolated from a woman aged 30 to 39 in good health. The sequencing input was naive CD8+ T cells sorted from blood. V is TRBV5-4 and J is TRBJ2-7; 7 nucleotides align to TRBD1. The CDR3 spells CASSPGTEVNYEQYF. CDR3 nucleotide sequence: TGTGCCAGCAGCCCCGGGACAGAGGTTAACTACGAGCAGTACTTC.